This T cell receptor (beta chain) was sequenced for a study of control samples from healthy donors and cancer patients. Trimming removed 5 bases from V and 5 bases from J; junction bases left unmatched: 20. In germline, CDR1 is LGHDT, CDR2 YNNKEL (reference sequence). The CDR3 covers 18 residues. There are a few counts of this clone. Produced via immunoSEQ multiplex PCR; TCRdb's table is partial and in-frame only. The sample contains 150,000 to 200,000 clones, almost 90% of which appear only once. The sample comprised blood. The receptor was derived from a woman aged 25 to 39 in good health. The chain has TRBV3-1 (or the pseudogene TRBV3-2) and TRBJ2-5; 7 bases are a match to TRBD2. As DNA, the CDR3 is TGTGCCAGCAGCAACACCGGGACTATAGGAGGCCCGGGTGAGACCCAGTACTTC. Translating gives CASSNTGTIGGPGETQYF.